The clone carrying this T cell receptor (beta chain) was recorded at least ten times. Profiles of TCR beta VDJ and CDR3 were generated from a genomic DNA template. TCRdb re-analysed the reads in MiXCR, keeping a single row per CDR3 protein. In the table there are 150,000 to 200,000 distinct CDR3 sequences, more than 45% of which are singletons. Before being chosen for sequencing, patients had shown CD8+CD57+ cell expansion by flow cytometry. The data belong to a study of CD8+CD57+ T cells in acquired aplastic anemia. Trimming removed 0 bases from V and 5 bases from J, with 13 bases in between. Germline V gives CDR1 MNHEY, CDR2 SVGAGI. The CDR3 is 15 residues long.

This chain joins TRBV6-5 and TRBJ2-5; D is possibly TRBD1 or TRBD2 (6 bases each). The receptor comes from a human donor with aplastic anemia. Source material: sorted CD4+, CD8+, or CD8+CD57+ T cells (not recorded which) from PBMCs. The CDR3 coding sequence is TGTGCCAGCAGTTACTCGGGGGGCGGCCGGGAGACCCAGTACTTC. Translating it yields CASSYSGGGRETQYF.